This T cell receptor (beta chain) was retrieved from a study of blood T cell repertoires in COVID-19. The overall study: The origin of the acute and convalescent COVID-19 samples was the United States, Italy and Spain. In each case, the material was cDNA or gDNA derived from T cells, B-cell-depleted T cells, or PBMCs.

How the authors handled the data: Amplifying reference gene primers gave estimates of nucleated cell counts. Generated by immunoSEQ multiplex PCR, the TCRdb table keeps only in-frame clones and is missing some. The DNA gave D and trimming, while V, J and clone size come from that table. The sample lists around 300,000 clones, about nine tenths occurring once. This clone turned up a few times. In the same sample, other DNA sequences code for this CDR3. The sequenced material came from peripheral blood. This clonotype was sampled from a man between 18 and 29 years old with active or convalescent COVID-19.

The CDR3 is CASSSAGNTEAFF. The DNA of the CDR3 is TGTGCCAGCAGCTCCGCCGGGAACACTGAAGCTTTCTTT. The chain joins TRBV7-9 to TRBJ1-1; D not certain. The V gene lost 4 bases and the J gene lost 1 base, with 7 bases spanning the gap. The V gene's germline CDR1 is SEHNR and CDR2 FQNEAQ (reference sequence). The CDR3 contains 13 residues.